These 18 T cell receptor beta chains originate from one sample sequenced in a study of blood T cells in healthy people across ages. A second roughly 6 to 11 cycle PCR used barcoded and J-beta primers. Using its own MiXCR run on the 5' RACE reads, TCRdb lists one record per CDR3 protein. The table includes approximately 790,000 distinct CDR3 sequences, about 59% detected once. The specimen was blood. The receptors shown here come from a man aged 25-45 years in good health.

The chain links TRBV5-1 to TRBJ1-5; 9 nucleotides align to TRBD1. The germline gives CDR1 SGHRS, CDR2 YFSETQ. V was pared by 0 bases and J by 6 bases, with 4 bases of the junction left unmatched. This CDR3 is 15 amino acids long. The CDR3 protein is CASSLGDRESQPQHF. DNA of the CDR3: TGCGCCAGCAGCTTGGGGGACAGGGAGAGTCAGCCCCAGCATTTT.

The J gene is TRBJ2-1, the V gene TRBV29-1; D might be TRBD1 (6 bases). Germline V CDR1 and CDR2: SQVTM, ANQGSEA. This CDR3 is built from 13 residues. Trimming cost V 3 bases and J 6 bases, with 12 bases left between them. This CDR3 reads CSVDGRGGNEQFF. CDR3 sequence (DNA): TGCAGCGTTGATGGCAGGGGTGGCAATGAGCAGTTCTTC.

Here the CDR3 DNA reads TGTGCCACCACCCAGATCCGGGGGACTAGCCAGTTCTTC. Protein: CATTQIRGTSQFF. The V call is TRBV15, the J call TRBJ2-1, with 9 bases identical to TRBD2. Trimming took 7 bases from V and 13 from J; bases not matched to a gene: 11. The CDR3 is made up of 13 amino acids. CDR1 is LNHNV, CDR2 YYDKDF, per germline (reference sequence).

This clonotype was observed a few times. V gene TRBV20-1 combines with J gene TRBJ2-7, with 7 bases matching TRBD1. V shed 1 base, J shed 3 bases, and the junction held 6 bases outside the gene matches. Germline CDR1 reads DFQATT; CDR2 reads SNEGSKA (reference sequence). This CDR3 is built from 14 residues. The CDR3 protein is CSARAGTVIYEQYF. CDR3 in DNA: TGCAGTGCTAGAGCCGGGACAGTGATCTACGAGCAGTACTTC.

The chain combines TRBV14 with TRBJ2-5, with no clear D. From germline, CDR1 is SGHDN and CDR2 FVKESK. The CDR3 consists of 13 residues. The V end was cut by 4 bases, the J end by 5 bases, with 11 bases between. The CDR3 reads CASSRPAGETQYF. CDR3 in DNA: TGTGCCAGCAGCCGCCCCGCTGGGGAGACCCAGTACTTC.

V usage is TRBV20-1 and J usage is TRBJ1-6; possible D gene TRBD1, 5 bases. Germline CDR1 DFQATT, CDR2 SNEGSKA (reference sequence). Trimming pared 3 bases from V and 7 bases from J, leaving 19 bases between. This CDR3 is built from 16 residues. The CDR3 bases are TGCAGTGCTAGGCCGCAGGGAAACATTGTAAATTCACCCCTCCACTTT. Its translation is CSARPQGNIVNSPLHF.

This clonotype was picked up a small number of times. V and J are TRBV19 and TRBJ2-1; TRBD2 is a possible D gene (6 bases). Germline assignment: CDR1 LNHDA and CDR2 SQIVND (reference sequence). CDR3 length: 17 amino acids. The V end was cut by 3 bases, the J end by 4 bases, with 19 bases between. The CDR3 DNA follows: TGTGCCAGTAGTATCCGCGGGCCGCGGGGTGAATACAATGAGCAGTTCTTC. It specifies CASSIRGPRGEYNEQFF.

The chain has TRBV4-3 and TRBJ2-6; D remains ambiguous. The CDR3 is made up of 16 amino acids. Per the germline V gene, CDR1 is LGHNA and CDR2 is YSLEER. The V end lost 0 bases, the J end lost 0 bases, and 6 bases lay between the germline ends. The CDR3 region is CASSQDISSGANVLTF. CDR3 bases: TGCGCCAGCAGCCAAGATATCTCCTCTGGGGCCAACGTCCTGACTTTC.

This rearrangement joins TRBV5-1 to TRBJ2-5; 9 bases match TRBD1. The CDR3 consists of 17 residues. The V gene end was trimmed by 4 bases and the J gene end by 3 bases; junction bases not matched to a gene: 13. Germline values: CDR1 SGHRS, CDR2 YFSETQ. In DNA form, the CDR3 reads TGCGCCAGCAGCCTTACCCTCCGGACAGGGGTTGAAGAGACCCAGTACTTC. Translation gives CASSLTLRTGVEETQYF.

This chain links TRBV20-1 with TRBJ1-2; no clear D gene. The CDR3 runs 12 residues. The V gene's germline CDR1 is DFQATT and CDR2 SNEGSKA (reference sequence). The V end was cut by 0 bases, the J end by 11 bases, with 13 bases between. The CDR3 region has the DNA TGCAGTGCTAGAGACTGGCATAGAGGATACACCTTC. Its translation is CSARDWHRGYTF.

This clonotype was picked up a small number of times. The CDR3 DNA follows: TGCAGCGTTGATGGGCAGGGGGGATCCTACGAGCAGTACTTC. Translated: CSVDGQGGSYEQYF. The V and J genes are TRBV29-1 and TRBJ2-7; possibly TRBD1 for D (7 bases). V lost 3 bases and J lost 1, with 13 bases in between. This CDR3 spans 14 amino acids. Looked up from germline, CDR1 is SQVTM and CDR2 is ANQGSEA.

The CDR3 DNA sequence: TGCGCCAGCAGCCAAGGGGGGGGACGAAACCGTCGAGAGACCCAGTACTTC. It codes for CASSQGGGRNRRETQYF. The J gene is TRBJ2-7, the V gene TRBV4-3, with 7 bases that match TRBD2. The J call could be wrong; TRBJ2-5 is a better fit for the DNA end. CDR3 length: 17 residues. Germline V gene sequence: CDR1 LGHNA, CDR2 YSLEER.

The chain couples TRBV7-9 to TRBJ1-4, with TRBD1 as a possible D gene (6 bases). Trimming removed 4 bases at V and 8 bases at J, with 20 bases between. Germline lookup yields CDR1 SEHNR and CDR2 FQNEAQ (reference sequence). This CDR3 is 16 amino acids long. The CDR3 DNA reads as TGTGCCAGCAGCTGGGGAAATAAAGGACAGCCAGAAAAACTGTTTTTT. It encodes CASSWGNKGQPEKLFF.

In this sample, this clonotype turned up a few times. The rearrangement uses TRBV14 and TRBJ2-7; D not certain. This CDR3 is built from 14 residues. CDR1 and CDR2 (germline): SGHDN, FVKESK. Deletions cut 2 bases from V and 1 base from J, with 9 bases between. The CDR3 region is CASSQWQSSYEQYF. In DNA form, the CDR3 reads TGTGCCAGCAGCCAATGGCAGAGTTCCTACGAGCAGTACTTC.

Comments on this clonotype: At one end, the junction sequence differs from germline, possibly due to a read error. The CDR3 DNA follows: TGTGCCAGCAGTGGGAGCCAGGGGATCACAGATGCGCAGTATTTT. Its protein is CASSGSQGITDAQYF. V and J are TRBV6-6 and TRBJ2-3, with D maybe TRBD1 (6 bases). Germline V CDR1 and CDR2: MNHNY, SVGAGI (reference sequence). The CDR3 runs 15 residues.

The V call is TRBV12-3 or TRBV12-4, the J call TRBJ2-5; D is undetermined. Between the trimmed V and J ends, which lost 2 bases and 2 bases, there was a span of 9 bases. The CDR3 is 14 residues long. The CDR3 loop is CASSLSAVQETQYF. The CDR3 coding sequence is TGTGCCAGCAGTTTATCGGCAGTACAAGAGACCCAGTACTTC.

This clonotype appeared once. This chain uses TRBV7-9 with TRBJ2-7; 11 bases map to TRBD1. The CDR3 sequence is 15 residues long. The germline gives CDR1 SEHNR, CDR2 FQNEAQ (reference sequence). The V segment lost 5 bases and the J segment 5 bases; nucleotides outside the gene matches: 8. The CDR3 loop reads CASSPGTGGIHEQYF. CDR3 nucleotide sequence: TGTGCCAGCAGCCCCGGGACAGGGGGGATCCACGAGCAGTACTTC.

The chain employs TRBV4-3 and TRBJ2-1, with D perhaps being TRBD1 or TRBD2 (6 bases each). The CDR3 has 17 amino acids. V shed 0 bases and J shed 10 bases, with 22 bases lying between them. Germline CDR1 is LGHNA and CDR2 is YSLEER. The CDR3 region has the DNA TGCGCCAGCAGCCAAGATGGCGAGGGGGGTCTTAGGAACGAGCAGTTCTTC. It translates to CASSQDGEGGLRNEQFF.